The next 13 T cell receptor beta chains were all read from a single sample in a study of regulatory T cells in long-lasting Graves disease. Indicated time point: persistent/refractory GD, antithyroid drugs over 5 years with positive TRAb. PBMCs were the source of the RNA used for TCR sequencing. With iRepertoire HTBI primers and Arm-PCR of CDR3 regions, TCR beta libraries were built. Each CDR3 protein gets one entry after TCRdb re-called the multiplex PCR reads with MiXCR. The top ten clones hold 42% of a sample with roughly 700,000 distinct CDR3 sequences, around 30% of them seen once. Specimen: peripheral blood mononuclear cells (PBMCs), collected when the disease was refractory, from a patient treated with antithyroid drugs. These receptors came from a female donor with Graves disease.

CDR3 sequence reads: CASGGLAGGTGELFF. The CDR3 DNA reads as TGTGCCAGCGGAGGATTAGCGGGAGGGACCGGGGAGCTGTTTTTT. The chain combines TRBV7-3 with TRBJ2-2, with 11 bases aligning to TRBD2. Germline loops: CDR1 SGHTA, CDR2 FQGTGA. V was pared by 8 bases and J by 5 bases, with 7 bases of the junction left unmatched. The CDR3 covers 15 residues. Complete variable domain (other parts from reference TRBV7-3 and TRBJ2-2): GAGVSQTPSNKVTEKGKYVELRCDPISGHTALYWYRQSLGQGPEFLIYFQGTGAADDSGLPNDRFFAVRPEGSVSTLKIQRTERGDSAVYLCASGGLAGGTGELFFGEGSRLTVL.

This chain links TRBV5-6 with TRBJ1-2, with 8 bases identical to TRBD1. With V trimmed by 0 bases and J by 4 bases, 11 bases remained unmatched. Germline V lookup: CDR1 SGHDT, CDR2 YYEEEE. The CDR3 consists of 17 residues. The CDR3 loop reads CASSLDNGQGLTYGYTF. CDR3 DNA: TGTGCCAGCAGCTTGGATAATGGACAGGGACTCACCTATGGCTACACCTTC.

CDR3 bases: TGTGCCAGCAGCTTAATTGGGACAGGGATATTGAACACTGAAGCTTTCTTT. It codes for CASSLIGTGILNTEAFF. The genes are TRBV13 and TRBJ1-1; 9 bases fit TRBD1. CDR1 PRHDT and CDR2 FYEKMQ come from the germline V gene (reference sequence). The CDR3 consists of 17 residues. The V and J ends lost 2 bases and 0 bases, in that order; junction bases with no gene match: 7.

This clonotype has just a few counts. This chain uses TRBV7-9 with TRBJ1-2; D gene unclear. Germline V gives CDR1 SEHNR, CDR2 FQNEAQ (reference sequence). The ends were cut back, 2 bases at V and 0 bases at J, with 7 bases in the middle. The CDR3 consists of 14 residues. Here the CDR3 DNA reads TGTGCCAGCAGCTTAAGTAGAGCTAACTATGGCTACACCTTC. This sequence encodes CASSLSRANYGYTF.

The chain carries TRBV12-3 or TRBV12-4 and TRBJ1-6, with D possibly matching TRBD1 (5 bases). The CDR3 covers 16 residues. The V and J ends lost 2 bases and 4 bases respectively, with 12 bases between them. CDR3 nucleotides: TGTGCCAGCAGTTTAAAGGACATAGGGTATAATTCACCCCTCCACTTT. Encoded protein: CASSLKDIGYNSPLHF.

This clonotype was recorded at least ten times. This chain joins TRBV11-2 and TRBJ2-4; 13 bases agree with TRBD2. Germline CDR1 and CDR2: SGHAT and FQNNGV. V gave up 0 bases and J gave up 7 bases; unmatched junction bases: 9. There are 18 residues in the CDR3. The DNA of the CDR3 is TGTGCCAGCAGCTTAGATGGTTGGACTAGCGGGAGCGGGAACATTCAGTACTTC. It translates to CASSLDGWTSGSGNIQYF.

The chain is built from TRBV6-5 and TRBJ2-2; D gene uncertain. CDR3 length: 14 amino acids. CDR1 and CDR2 (germline): MNHEY, SVGAGI. V was cut by 2 bases and J by 5 bases, with 9 bases left in between. DNA of the CDR3: TGTGCCAGCAGTTACAGTTCGGAAACCGGGGAGCTGTTTTTT. This translates into CASSYSSETGELFF.

V is TRBV28 and J is TRBJ2-1; 8 bases are a match to TRBD2. CDR3 length: 14 amino acids. V lost 7 bases to trimming and J lost 2 bases; unmatched junction nucleotides: 4. Looked up from germline, CDR1 is MDHEN and CDR2 is SYDVKM. The CDR3: CASIRGGAYNEQFF. CDR3 DNA sequence: TGTGCCAGCATTCGGGGGGGGGCCTACAATGAGCAGTTCTTC.

This clonotype has a count of ten or more. This chain's CDR3 is CASEGERGQGFGYGYTF. The CDR3 DNA sequence: TGTGCCAGCGAAGGGGAGCGGGGACAGGGGTTCGGCTATGGCTACACCTTC. This sequence joins TRBV6-1 and TRBJ1-2; 10 bases agree with TRBD1. The V and J ends lost 8 bases and 4 bases, in that order; junction bases with no gene match: 16. The germline CDR1 and CDR2 sequences are MNHNS and SASEGT. The CDR3 consists of 17 residues.

The J gene is TRBJ2-7, the V gene TRBV9, with TRBD1 identical over 9 bases. The CDR3 totals 15 residues. Germline V gives CDR1 SGDLS, CDR2 YYNGEE. The ends lost 4 bases at V and 2 bases at J; junction bases unmatched: 7. CDR3 sequence (DNA): TGTGCCAGCAGCCCCACCGGGACAGGGACCTACGAGCAGTACTTC. It codes for CASSPTGTGTYEQYF.

This clonotype has just a few counts. This chain connects TRBV11-2 to TRBJ1-1, with D possibly being TRBD1 (6 bases). Trimming took 1 base from V and 4 from J, leaving 16 bases between them. Germline V gene lookup returns CDR1 SGHAT and CDR2 FQNNGV. CDR3 length equals 16 residues. CDR3 residues: CASSLVRQGLSTEAFF. For the CDR3, the DNA is TGTGCCAGCAGCTTAGTAAGGCAGGGGCTAAGCACTGAAGCTTTCTTT. Combining the CDR3 with reference TRBV11-2 and TRBJ1-1 gives the whole variable domain EAGVAQSPRYKIIEKRQSVAFWCNPISGHATLYWYQQILGQGPKLLIQFQNNGVVDDSQLPKDRFSAERLKGVDSTLKIQPAKLEDSAVYLCASSLVRQGLSTEAFFGQGTRLTVV.

The J gene is TRBJ1-5, the V gene TRBV27, with D possibly being TRBD1 (6 bases). Germline V lookup: CDR1 MNHEY, CDR2 SMNVEV (reference sequence). CDR3 length equals 13 residues. V lost 6 bases and J 7 bases, leaving 13 bases between the germline ends. CDR3 residues: CASRDRWGQPQHF. The CDR3 DNA is TGTGCCAGCAGGGACAGATGGGGCCAGCCCCAGCATTTT.

This clonotype was seen many times. The CDR3 sequence: CASTMGTVPTEAFF. In DNA, the CDR3 is TGTGCCAGCACTATGGGGACAGTTCCCACTGAAGCTTTCTTT. The V gene is TRBV28, the J gene TRBJ1-1, with TRBD1 matching 7 bases. Germline CDR1 reads MDHEN; CDR2 reads SYDVKM. CDR3 length: 14 amino acids. The V and J ends lost 7 bases and 4 bases, in that order; junction bases with no gene match: 9.